The T cell receptor beta chain under discussion was sequenced for a study of T cell repertoires in cytomegalovirus infection. Across the study: A matching HLA type, together with CMV infection, was signaled by public TCR beta signatures. The study, taken as a whole, reports: In two of eight donors, the top clonotype was HLA-C-restricted CMV-specific.

Of note for this clonotype: Antigen: not known.

V was shortened by 3 bases and J by 0 bases, with 15 bases between the two germline ends. CDR1 and CDR2 from the germline V gene are MDHEN and SYDVKM. The CDR3 is made up of 17 amino acids. TCRdb reprocessed the reads with MiXCR, giving one entry per CDR3 protein. Here the sample spans 150,000 to 200,000 distinct CDR3 sequences, roughly 20% being singletons. Source: CD8+ T cells from cultured PBMCs, taken from culture after CMV antigen stimulation. The receptor comes from a human donor in good health (CMV status not recorded). Some clones in this sample may be carry-over from other donors' samples. The chain has TRBV28 and TRBJ1-3; D gene ambiguous. The CDR3 nucleotides are TGTGCCAGCAGTTTTACCCCCGGACTGACCTCTGGAAACACCATATATTTT. Its protein product is CASSFTPGLTSGNTIYF. The whole variable domain, filled in from reference TRBV28 and TRBJ1-3, reads DVKVTQSSRYLVKRTGEKVFLECVQDMDHENMFWYRQDPGLGLRLIYFSYDVKMKEKGDIPEGYSVSREKKERFSLILESASTNQTSMYLCASSFTPGLTSGNTIYFGEGSWLTVV.